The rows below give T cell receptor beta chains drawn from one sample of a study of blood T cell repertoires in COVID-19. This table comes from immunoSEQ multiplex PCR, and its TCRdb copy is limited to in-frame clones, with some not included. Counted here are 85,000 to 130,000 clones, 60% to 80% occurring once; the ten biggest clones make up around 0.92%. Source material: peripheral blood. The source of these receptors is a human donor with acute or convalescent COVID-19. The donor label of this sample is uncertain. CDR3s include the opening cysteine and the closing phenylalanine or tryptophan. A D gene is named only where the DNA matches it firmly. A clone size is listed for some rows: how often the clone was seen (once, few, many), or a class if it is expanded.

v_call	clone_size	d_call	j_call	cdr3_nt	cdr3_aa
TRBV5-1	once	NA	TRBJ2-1	TGCGCCAGCAGCTCTAGAGGGTTGAATGAGCAGTTCTTC	CASSSRGLNEQFF
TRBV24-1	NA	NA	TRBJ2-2	TGTGCCACCAGTACAGGGAGCTACACCGGGGAGCTGTTTTTT	CATSTGSYTGELFF
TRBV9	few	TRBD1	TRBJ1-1	TGTGCCAGCAGCGGGGGTGGGACAGCGAACACTGAAGCTTTCTTT	CASSGGGTANTEAFF
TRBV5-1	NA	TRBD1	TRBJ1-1	TGCGCCAGCAGCCCTGACAGGGGAGAAGCTTTCTTT	CASSPDRGEAFF
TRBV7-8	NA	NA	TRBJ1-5	TGTGCCAGCAGCTTAGTCTGGGGGGTTAGCCAGCCCCAGCATTTT	CASSLVWGVSQPQHF
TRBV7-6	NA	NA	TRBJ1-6	TGTGCCAGCAGCTTAGACCGAGATGTCAATTCACCCCTCCACTTT	CASSLDRDVNSPLHF
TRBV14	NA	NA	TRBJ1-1	TGTGCCAGCAGCCAAGACCAGAACACTGAAGCTTTCTTT	CASSQDQNTEAFF
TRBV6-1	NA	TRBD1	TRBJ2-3	TGTGCCAGCAGTGACTATGCGGGACAGGGGACAGATACGCAGTATTTT	CASSDYAGQGTDTQYF
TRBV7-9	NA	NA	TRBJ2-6	TGTGCCAGCAGCTTAGCACAGGGAGCTGGGGCCAACGTCCTGACTTTC	CASSLAQGAGANVLTF
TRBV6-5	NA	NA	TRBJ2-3	TGTGCCAGCAGGGGGACAAGCACAGATACGCAGTATTTT	CASRGTSTDTQYF
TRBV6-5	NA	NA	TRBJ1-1	TGTGCCAGTTCCCGAATGGACAGCCTCGAAGCTTTCTTT	CASSRMDSLEAFF
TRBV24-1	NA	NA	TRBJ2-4	TGTGCCACCAGTGACCCGGCGGACAGCAAAAACATTCAGTACTTC	CATSDPADSKNIQYF
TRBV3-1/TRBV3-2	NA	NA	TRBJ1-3	TGTGCCAGCAGCCAAGCTGAAGGGGTTAACACCATATATTTT	CASSQAEGVNTIYF
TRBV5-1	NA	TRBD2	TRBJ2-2	TGCGCCAGCAGCTTGGATCAGACTAGCCTCAACACCGGGGAGCTGTTTTTT	CASSLDQTSLNTGELFF
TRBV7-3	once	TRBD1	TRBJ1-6	TGTGCCAGCAGCTTAACGGCGGGACAGGGGTCATTTGGGAATTCACCCCTCCACTTT	CASSLTAGQGSFGNSPLHF
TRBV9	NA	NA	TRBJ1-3	TGTGCCAGCAGCGTGGGCAACGGAAACACCATATATTTT	CASSVGNGNTIYF
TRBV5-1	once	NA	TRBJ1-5	TGCGCCAGCAGCTTGGGCCCCTCAGGTCAGCCCCAGCATTTT	CASSLGPSGQPQHF
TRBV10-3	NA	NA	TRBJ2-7	TGTGCCATCTCGGGGGACGGTACCTACGAGCAGTACTTC	CAISGDGTYEQYF
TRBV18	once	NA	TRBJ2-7	TGTGCCAGCTCCACCGACAAGTCCTACGAGCAGTACTTC	CASSTDKSYEQYF
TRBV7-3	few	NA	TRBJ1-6	TGTGCCAGCAGCTTAAAGAGGGTTAATTCACCCCTCCACTTT	CASSLKRVNSPLHF
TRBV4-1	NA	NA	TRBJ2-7	TGCGCCAGCAGCCAAGACCCCCTGGCAAGAGGCTACGAGCAGTACTTC	CASSQDPLARGYEQYF
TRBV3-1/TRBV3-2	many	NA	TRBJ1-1	TGTGCCAGCAGCCAAGATCAGGCACAACAGAACACTGAAGCTTTCTTT	CASSQDQAQQNTEAFF
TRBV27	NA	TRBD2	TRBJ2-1	TGTGCCAGCAGCCCCCCCAGCGGGCTAGCGGGGATCGGGGAGCAGTTCTTC	CASSPPSGLAGIGEQFF
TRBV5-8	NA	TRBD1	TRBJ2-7	TGTGCCAGCAGCTTGAAGGACAGGGGCTCCTACGAGCAGTACTTC	CASSLKDRGSYEQYF
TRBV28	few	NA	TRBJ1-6	TGTGCCAGCAGTTTATGGGGAGGGGGGGGCAATTCACCCCTCCACTTT	CASSLWGGGGNSPLHF
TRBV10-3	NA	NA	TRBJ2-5	TGTGCCATCAGGGGGACATCAGGACTAGAGACCCAGTACTTC	CAIRGTSGLETQYF
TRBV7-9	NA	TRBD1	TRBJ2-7	TGTGCCAGCAGCTTATCGACAGGGGTCTCCTACGAGCAGTACTTC	CASSLSTGVSYEQYF
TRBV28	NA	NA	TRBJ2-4	TGTGCCAGCAGCCCCTTTAGAAACATTCAGTACTTC	CASSPFRNIQYF
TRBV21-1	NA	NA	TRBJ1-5	TGTGCCAGCAGCAAAGCCCCGGGACAGGGAAGTCAGCCCCAGCATTTT	CASSKAPGQGSQPQHF
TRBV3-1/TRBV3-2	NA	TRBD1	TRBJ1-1	TGTGCCAGCAGACAGGGGGCTAGGGACACTGAAGCTTTCTTT	CASRQGARDTEAFF
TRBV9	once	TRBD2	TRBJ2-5	TGTGCCAGCAGCCTCTCAGCGGGGGCCCAGGGAGAGACCCAGTACTTC	CASSLSAGAQGETQYF
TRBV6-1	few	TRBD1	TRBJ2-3	TGTGCCAGCAGTGAAGCGTCCGGACAGGGTACGGGTACGCAGTATTTT	CASSEASGQGTGTQYF
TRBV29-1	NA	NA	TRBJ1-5	TGCAGCGTGAAAGGCGGAGGGGCGGGCAATCAGCCCCAGCATTTT	CSVKGGGAGNQPQHF
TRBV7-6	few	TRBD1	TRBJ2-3	TGTGCCAGCAGCTTAAACCCCTACAGGGGGCGCACAGATACGCAGTATTTT	CASSLNPYRGRTDTQYF
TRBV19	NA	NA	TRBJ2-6	TGTGCCTCAAACAGGGGACTCAACTCTGGGGCCAACGTCCTGACTTTC	CASNRGLNSGANVLTF
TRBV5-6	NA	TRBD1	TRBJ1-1	TGTGCCAGCACCAGGACAGGCCGCTTTGAAGCTTTCTTT	CASTRTGRFEAFF
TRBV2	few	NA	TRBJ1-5	TGTGCCAGCACCCGGACAGCTAGCAATCAGCCCCAGCATTTT	CASTRTASNQPQHF